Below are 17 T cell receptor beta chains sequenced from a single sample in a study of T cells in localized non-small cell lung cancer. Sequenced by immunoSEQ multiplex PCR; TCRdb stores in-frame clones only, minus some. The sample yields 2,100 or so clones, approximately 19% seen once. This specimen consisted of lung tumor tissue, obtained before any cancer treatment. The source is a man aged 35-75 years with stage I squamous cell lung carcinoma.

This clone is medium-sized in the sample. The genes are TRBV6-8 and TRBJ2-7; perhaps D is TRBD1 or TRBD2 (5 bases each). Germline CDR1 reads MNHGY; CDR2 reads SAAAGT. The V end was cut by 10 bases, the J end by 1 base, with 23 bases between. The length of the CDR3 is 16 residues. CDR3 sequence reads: CAIRALGVGMSYEQYF. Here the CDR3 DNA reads TGTGCCATCAGGGCCCTCGGGGTAGGGATGTCCTACGAGCAGTACTTC.

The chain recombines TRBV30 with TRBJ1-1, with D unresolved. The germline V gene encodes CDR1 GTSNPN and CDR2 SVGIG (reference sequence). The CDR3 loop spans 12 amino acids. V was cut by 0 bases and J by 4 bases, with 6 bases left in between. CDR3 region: CAWSVKGTEAFF. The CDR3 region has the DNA TGTGCCTGGAGTGTTAAGGGCACTGAAGCTTTCTTT.

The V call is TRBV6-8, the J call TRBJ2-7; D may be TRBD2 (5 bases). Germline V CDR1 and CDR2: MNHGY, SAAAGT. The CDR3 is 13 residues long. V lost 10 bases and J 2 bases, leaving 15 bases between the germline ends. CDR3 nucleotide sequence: TGTGCCATCAGGTTCGGGGTGACCTACGAGCAGTACTTC. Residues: CAIRFGVTYEQYF.

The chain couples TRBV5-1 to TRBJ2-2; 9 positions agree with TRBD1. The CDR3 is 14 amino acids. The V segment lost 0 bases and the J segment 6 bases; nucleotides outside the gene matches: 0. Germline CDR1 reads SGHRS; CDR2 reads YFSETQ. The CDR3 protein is CASSLGQGAGELFF. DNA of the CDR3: TGCGCCAGCAGCTTGGGACAGGGGGCCGGGGAGCTGTTTTTT.

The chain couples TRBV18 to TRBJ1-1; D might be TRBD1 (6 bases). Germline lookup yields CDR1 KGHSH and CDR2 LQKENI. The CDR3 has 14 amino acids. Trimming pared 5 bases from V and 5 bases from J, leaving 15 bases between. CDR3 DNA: TGTGCCAGCTCAGAACAGGCAGGGGAAACTGAAGCTTTCTTT. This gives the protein CASSEQAGETEAFF.

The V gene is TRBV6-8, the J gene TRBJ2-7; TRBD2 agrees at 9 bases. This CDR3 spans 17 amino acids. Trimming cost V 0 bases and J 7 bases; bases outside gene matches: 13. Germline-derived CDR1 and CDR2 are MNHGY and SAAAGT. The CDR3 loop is CASSYSTGGRAQVEQYF. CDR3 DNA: TGTGCCAGCAGTTACTCGACGGGCGGGAGGGCCCAAGTTGAGCAGTACTTC.

CDR3 in DNA: TGCGCCAGCAGCTTGGAAAGGACATCTGGAAACACCATATATTTT. Translation: CASSLERTSGNTIYF. This chain connects TRBV5-1 to TRBJ1-3, with D possibly TRBD1 on 5 matching bases. With 0 bases removed from V and 1 base from J, the gap between germline ends came to 8 bases. The CDR3 sequence is 15 residues long. The germline V gene encodes CDR1 SGHRS and CDR2 YFSETQ.

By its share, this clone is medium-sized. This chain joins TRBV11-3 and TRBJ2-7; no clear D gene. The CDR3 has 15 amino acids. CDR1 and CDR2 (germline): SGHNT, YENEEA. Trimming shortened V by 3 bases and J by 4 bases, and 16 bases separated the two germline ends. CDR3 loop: CASSLAGQRGYEQYF. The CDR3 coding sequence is TGTGCCAGCAGCTTGGCCGGGCAAAGAGGTTACGAGCAGTACTTC.

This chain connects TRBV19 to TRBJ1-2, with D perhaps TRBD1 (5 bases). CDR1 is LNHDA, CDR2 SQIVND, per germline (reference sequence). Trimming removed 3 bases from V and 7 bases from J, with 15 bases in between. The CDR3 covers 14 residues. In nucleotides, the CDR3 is TGTGCCAGTAGTATGAAGGCCAGGGATGGTGGCTACACCTTC. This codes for CASSMKARDGGYTF.

The CDR3: CASSEGAGLYEQYF. Here the CDR3 DNA reads TGTGCCAGCAGCGAGGGCGCAGGGCTCTACGAGCAGTACTTC. This sequence joins TRBV9 and TRBJ2-7, with D maybe TRBD1 (5 bases). Per the germline V gene, CDR1 is SGDLS and CDR2 is YYNGEE. V was pared by 3 bases and J by 3 bases, with 13 bases between. The CDR3 has 14 residues.

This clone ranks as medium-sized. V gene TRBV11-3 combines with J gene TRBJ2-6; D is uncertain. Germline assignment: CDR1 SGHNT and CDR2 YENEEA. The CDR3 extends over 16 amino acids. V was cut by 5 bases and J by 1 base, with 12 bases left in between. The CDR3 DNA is TGTGCCAGCAGCCTCGACGTGGTGTCTGGGGCCAACGTCCTGACTTTC. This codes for CASSLDVVSGANVLTF.

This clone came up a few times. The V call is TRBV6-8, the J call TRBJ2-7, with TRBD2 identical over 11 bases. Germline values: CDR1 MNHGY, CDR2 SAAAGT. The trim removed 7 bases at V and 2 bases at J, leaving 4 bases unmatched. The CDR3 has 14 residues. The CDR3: CASKPGLAAYEQYF. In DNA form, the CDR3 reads TGTGCCAGCAAACCGGGACTAGCGGCCTACGAGCAGTACTTC.

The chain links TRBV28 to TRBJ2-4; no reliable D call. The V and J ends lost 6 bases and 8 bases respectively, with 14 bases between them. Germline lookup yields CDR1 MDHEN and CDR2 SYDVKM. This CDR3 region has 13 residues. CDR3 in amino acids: CASRNQAGHIQYF. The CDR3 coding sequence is TGTGCCAGCAGAAACCAGGCTGGTCACATTCAGTACTTC.

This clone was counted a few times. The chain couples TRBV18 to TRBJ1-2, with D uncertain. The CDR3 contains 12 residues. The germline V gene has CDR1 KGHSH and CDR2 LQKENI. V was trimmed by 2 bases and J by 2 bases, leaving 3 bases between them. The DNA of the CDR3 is TGTGCCAGCTCACCAACCAACTATGGCTACACCTTC. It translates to CASSPTNYGYTF.

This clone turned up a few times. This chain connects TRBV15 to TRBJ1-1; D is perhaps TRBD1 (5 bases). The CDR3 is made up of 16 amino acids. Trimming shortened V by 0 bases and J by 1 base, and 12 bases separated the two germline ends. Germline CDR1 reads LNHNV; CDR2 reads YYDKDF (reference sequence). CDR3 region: CATSRDSGQGNTEAFF. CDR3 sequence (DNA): TGTGCCACCAGCAGAGATAGCGGTCAGGGGAACACTGAAGCTTTCTTT.

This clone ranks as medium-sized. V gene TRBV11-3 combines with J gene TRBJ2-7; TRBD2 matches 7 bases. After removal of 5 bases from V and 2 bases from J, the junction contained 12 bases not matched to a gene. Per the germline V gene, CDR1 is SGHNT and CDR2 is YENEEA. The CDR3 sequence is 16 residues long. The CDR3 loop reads CASSPTDSAGTYEQYF. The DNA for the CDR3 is TGTGCCAGCAGCCCAACAGATTCAGCGGGGACCTACGAGCAGTACTTC.

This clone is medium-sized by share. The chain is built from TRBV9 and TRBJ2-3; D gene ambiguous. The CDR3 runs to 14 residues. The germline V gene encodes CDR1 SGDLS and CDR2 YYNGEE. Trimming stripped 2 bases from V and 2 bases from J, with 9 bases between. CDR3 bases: TGTGCCAGCAGCGTGAGAACCTCCACAGATACGCAGTATTTT. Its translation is CASSVRTSTDTQYF.